This TCR beta chain was sequenced during a study of cytomegalovirus exposure and HLA in healthy donors. The CDR3 is 14 residues long. Germline CDR1 is SGHNT and CDR2 is YYREEE (reference sequence). This clone has just a few counts. Primers included in the PCR were 60 Vbeta and 13 Jbeta primers. Data came from immunoSEQ multiplex PCR; TCRdb stores just in-frame clones and leaves some out. Of tens of thousands of clones in the sample, roughly 78% were seen once. At the time of sampling, donors were nominally healthy, though unrecorded immune exposures were likely. The specimen was PBMCs. J is TRBJ2-5 and V is TRBV5-4; D remains unclear. The closer fit of TRBJ2-7 to the DNA end suggests the J call may be wrong. The receptor comes from a male donor in good health and CMV-seropositive. The CDR3 protein is CASSLARLSYEQYF. The CDR3 DNA reads TGTGCCAGCAGCTTGGCTAGATTGTCCTACGAGCAGTACTTC.